The present entry profiles one T cell receptor beta chain with its context. Germline CDR1 reads SGDLS; CDR2 reads YYNGEE. The CDR3 length is 15 residues. Losses at the gene ends were 0 bases for V and 6 bases for J; bases not matched to a gene: 5. The entry originates in a study of sequential checkpoint blockade in melanoma. Produced via immunoSEQ multiplex PCR; TCRdb's table is partial and in-frame only. The table has 10,000 or so clones, approximately 71% seen once. Regarding treatment: randomized to nivolumab then ipilimumab (arm A) or the reverse (arm B). DNA-damaging chemotherapy had not been given to any patient beforehand. From thawed PBMCs, live CD3+CD8+ cells negative for CD19 and CD56 were sorted.

The origin of this receptor is a human donor with melanoma. This specimen was CD8+ T cells sorted from blood (inferred from file names), taken from a patient given nivolumab and ipilimumab in sequence. The rearrangement links TRBV9 to TRBJ2-2, with 7 bases matching TRBD2. DNA for the CDR3: TGTGCCAGCAGCGTAGCGGTAGCGGGCGCCGGGGAGCTGTTTTTT. Amino acids: CASSVAVAGAGELFF.